These 28 T cell receptor beta chains share one sample of origin, sequenced in a study of memory CD4+ T cells and cytomegalovirus serostatus. Single viable CD3+CD4+CD8-CD45RO+ cells were sorted as the memory CD4+ T cells. Method: immunoSEQ multiplex PCR; TCRdb's copy keeps in-frame clones and lacks some. The table records approximately 53,000 clones, about four fifths of them present only once. Sample: memory CD4+ T cells from blood. The origin of the receptors is an adult in good health and CMV-seronegative.

The table lists this clone with a few counts. This chain joins TRBV9 and TRBJ2-5, with D possibly being TRBD1 or TRBD2 (6 bases each). Trimming removed 3 bases at V and 5 bases at J, with 11 bases between. This CDR3 is 13 amino acids long. Germline loops: CDR1 SGDLS, CDR2 YYNGEE. CDR3 amino acids: CASSEGGWETQYF. The CDR3 bases are TGTGCCAGCAGCGAGGGGGGTTGGGAGACCCAGTACTTC.

CDR3: CASSPVAGGADTQYF. The CDR3 DNA is TGTGCCAGCAGCCCAGTAGCGGGGGGGGCAGATACGCAGTATTTT. V and J are TRBV7-2 and TRBJ2-3; 11 bases agree with TRBD2. V gave up 5 bases and J gave up 4 bases; unmatched junction bases: 5. Germline CDR1 is SGHTA and CDR2 is FQGNSA. The CDR3 sequence is 15 residues long.

The CDR3 coding sequence is TGTGCCAGTAGTCCCCCCTGGGGAGCCCAGTACTTC. This codes for CASSPPWGAQYF. The chain recombines TRBV19 with TRBJ2-5; D is perhaps TRBD2 (5 bases). This CDR3 comprises 12 residues. Germline values: CDR1 LNHDA, CDR2 SQIVND (reference sequence). V lost 5 bases, J lost 9 bases, and 13 bases lay in between.

The chain couples TRBV7-9 to TRBJ1-1; tentatively, D is TRBD1 (6 bases). V shed 0 bases and J shed 1 base, with 6 bases lying between them. The CDR3 is made up of 14 amino acids. Germline-derived CDR1 and CDR2 are SEHNR and FQNEAQ (reference sequence). CDR3 sequence (DNA): TGTGCCAGCAGCTTAGCGGACAGGAACACTGAAGCTTTCTTT. Its protein is CASSLADRNTEAFF.

The chain recombines TRBV5-1 with TRBJ1-2; 7 bases match TRBD1. The J segment lost 8 bases and the V segment lost 2 bases, leaving 6 bases of the junction unmatched. The germline gives CDR1 SGHRS, CDR2 YFSETQ. This CDR3 has 13 residues. CDR3 sequence (DNA): TGCGCCAGCAGCTTCGAGGGGGCGGGCGGCTACACCTTC. Its translation: CASSFEGAGGYTF. Together with reference TRBV5-1 and TRBJ1-2, the CDR3 gives the full variable domain: KAGVTQTPRYLIKTRGQQVTLSCSPISGHRSVSWYQQTPGQGLQFLFEYFSETQRNKGNFPGRFSGRQFSNSRSEMNVSTLELGDSALYLCASSFEGAGGYTFGSGTRLTVV.

The chain recombines TRBV28 with TRBJ1-4; 9 bases agree with TRBD1. The CDR3 has 16 residues. With V trimmed by 7 bases and J by 6 bases, 12 bases remained unmatched. The germline CDR1 and CDR2 sequences are MDHEN and SYDVKM. The CDR3 region has the DNA TGTGCCAGCAACACGAGAGAGGGACAGGGTCATGAAAAACTGTTTTTT. Residues: CASNTREGQGHEKLFF.

The genes are TRBV30 and TRBJ1-2; 8 bases fit TRBD1. Per the germline V gene, CDR1 is GTSNPN and CDR2 is SVGIG (reference sequence). With 5 bases clipped from V and 8 bases from J, the junction kept 13 bases outside the gene matches. The CDR3 is made up of 14 amino acids. Here the CDR3 reads CAWETGQGTSGYTF. CDR3 in DNA: TGTGCCTGGGAAACTGGACAGGGAACGTCGGGCTACACCTTC.

J is TRBJ2-3 and V is TRBV4-1; 7 nucleotides line up with TRBD1. J lost 2 bases, V lost 0 bases, and 8 bases had no gene match. Germline values: CDR1 MGHRA, CDR2 YSYEKL. The CDR3 is made up of 17 amino acids. DNA for the CDR3: TGCGCCAGCAGCCAAGAGAGGAGCGAGGGGGCCACAGATACGCAGTATTTT. It yields the protein CASSQERSEGATDTQYF.

The CDR3 sequence is CASSLGRALTGGYTF. CDR3 bases: TGTGCCAGCAGCTTAGGCAGGGCCCTAACGGGGGGCTACACCTTC. This sequence joins TRBV7-2 and TRBJ1-2, with a possible D match to TRBD1 (5 bases). CDR3 length: 15 amino acids. In germline, CDR1 is SGHTA, CDR2 FQGNSA. V was clipped by 1 base and J by 8 bases, with 17 bases between them.

The chain has TRBV5-5 and TRBJ2-1, with D possibly matching TRBD1 (6 bases). This CDR3 is 13 amino acids long. V was clipped by 2 bases and J by 4 bases, with 7 bases between them. Germline values: CDR1 SGHKS, CDR2 YYEKEE (reference sequence). DNA of the CDR3: TGTGCCAGCAGCTTCCAGGGGTACAATGAGCAGTTCTTC. This encodes CASSFQGYNEQFF.

The sample holds a few counts of this clone. The chain links TRBV7-3 to TRBJ2-2; D call uncertain. The V gene's germline CDR1 is SGHTA and CDR2 FQGTGA. This CDR3 contains 13 residues. Trimming removed 5 bases at V and 8 bases at J, with 12 bases between. The CDR3 reads CASSPKYPGELFF. The CDR3 DNA sequence: TGTGCCAGCAGCCCCAAATATCCGGGGGAGCTGTTTTTT. Full variable domain (outside the CDR3, taken from reference TRBV7-3 and TRBJ2-2): GAGVSQTPSNKVTEKGKYVELRCDPISGHTALYWYRQSLGQGPEFLIYFQGTGAADDSGLPNDRFFAVRPEGSVSTLKIQRTERGDSAVYLCASSPKYPGELFFGEGSRLTVL.

The chain combines TRBV25-1 with TRBJ2-5, with D maybe TRBD1 (5 bases). V was pared by 5 bases and J by 4 bases, with 14 bases between. Germline-derived CDR1 and CDR2 are MGHDK and SYGVNS. The CDR3 consists of 14 residues. The CDR3 spells CASSPRTSAETQYF. CDR3 nucleotides: TGTGCCAGCAGTCCGCGGACATCCGCAGAGACCCAGTACTTC.

The genes are TRBV30 and TRBJ1-3, with no clear D. The CDR3 sequence is 14 residues long. The V and J ends lost 2 bases and 5 bases respectively, with 13 bases between them. The germline CDR1 and CDR2 sequences are GTSNPN and SVGIG (reference sequence). CDR3 amino acids: CAWSSQDWRNTIYF. CDR3 DNA: TGTGCCTGGAGTTCCCAGGACTGGAGAAACACCATATATTTT.

This clone was recorded only once. This chain links TRBV7-2 with TRBJ2-5; 8 bases are a match to TRBD2. The CDR3 consists of 14 residues. Germline V gene lookup returns CDR1 SGHTA and CDR2 FQGNSA. J gave up 1 base and V 5 bases, and 3 bases lay outside the gene matches. CDR3 sequence reads: CASSPGGGQETQYF. The CDR3 DNA reads TGTGCCAGCAGCCCCGGGGGGGGCCAAGAGACCCAGTACTTC.

The CDR3 loop is CAWSSDDYSGNTIYF. The DNA for the CDR3 is TGTGCCTGGAGTTCGGACGATTACTCTGGAAACACCATATATTTT. The chain combines TRBV30 with TRBJ1-3, with D uncertain. From germline, CDR1 is GTSNPN and CDR2 SVGIG (reference sequence). There are 15 residues in the CDR3. Trimming pared 2 bases from V and 0 bases from J, leaving 11 bases between.

The chain uses TRBV6-6 and TRBJ1-2, with 8 bases lining up with TRBD1. V was clipped by 5 bases and J by 8 bases; unmatched bases: 10. Germline V gene sequence: CDR1 MNHNY, CDR2 SVGAGI (reference sequence). This CDR3 has 14 amino acids. CDR3 amino acids: CASSPGQGTGGYTF. The CDR3 DNA sequence: TGTGCCAGCAGTCCCGGACAGGGTACTGGCGGCTACACCTTC.

V and J are TRBV2 and TRBJ1-2; maybe TRBD1 (6 bases). Between the trimmed V and J ends, which lost 6 bases and 5 bases, there was a span of 16 bases. This CDR3 region has 14 residues. Germline CDR1 and CDR2: SNHLY and FYNNEI. The CDR3 sequence is CASRGGQGLYGYTF. The DNA for the CDR3 is TGTGCCAGCAGAGGGGGTCAGGGGTTATATGGCTACACCTTC.

The V call is TRBV19, the J call TRBJ1-2; the D is unclear. Germline CDR1 is LNHDA and CDR2 is SQIVND (reference sequence). V was trimmed by 3 bases and J by 4 bases, leaving 12 bases between them. This CDR3 has 14 amino acids. Here the CDR3 DNA reads TGTGCCAGTAGTATGGATGGAAGGGCCTATGGCTACACCTTC. It is translated as CASSMDGRAYGYTF.

This sequence joins TRBV19 and TRBJ1-2, with 7 positions matching TRBD1. Per germline, CDR1 LNHDA and CDR2 SQIVND (reference sequence). The CDR3 totals 15 residues. The J segment lost 4 bases and the V segment lost 6 bases, leaving 11 bases of the junction unmatched. The CDR3 DNA reads as TGTGCCAGTAGAGAAACAGACAGGGACCCCTATGGCTACACCTTC. Its translation: CASRETDRDPYGYTF.

Only a few counts were recorded for this clone. V usage is TRBV12-5 and J usage is TRBJ2-1; the D gene is possibly TRBD2 (6 bases). The CDR3 totals 11 residues. The germline V gene encodes CDR1 LGHNT and CDR2 FRNRAP. The ends were cut back, 3 bases at V and 9 bases at J, with 6 bases in the middle. The CDR3: CASGFGGEQFF. In DNA form, the CDR3 reads TGTGCTAGTGGTTTCGGGGGTGAGCAGTTCTTC.

As regards this clone: A junction boundary mismatches the germline segment, possibly from a read error. V and J are TRBV7-7 and TRBJ1-1; D is undetermined. The CDR3 spans 13 residues. Germline loops: CDR1 SSHAT, CDR2 FNYEAQ (reference sequence). The CDR3 spells CASSLTVDTEAFF. The CDR3 bases are TGTGCTAGCAGCCTAACAGTAGACACTGAAGCTTTCTTT.

The chain couples TRBV6-5 to TRBJ1-2; D ambiguous. CDR3 length equals 13 residues. Per germline, CDR1 MNHEY and CDR2 SVGAGI. V lost 7 bases and J lost 0, with 9 bases in between. CDR3 bases: TGTGCCAGCACCCAGCGAGCTAACTATGGCTACACCTTC. Amino acid sequence: CASTQRANYGYTF.

The chain recombines TRBV7-3 with TRBJ2-5; D is unclear. The CDR3 is made up of 13 amino acids. Germline V gene sequence: CDR1 SGHTA, CDR2 FQGTGA. The V end was cut by 5 bases, the J end by 5 bases, with 12 bases between. The CDR3: CASSQRLMETQYF. The CDR3 nucleotides read TGTGCCAGCAGCCAGAGATTGATGGAGACCCAGTACTTC.

This chain joins TRBV7-8 and TRBJ2-3; 7 positions match TRBD2. The germline gives CDR1 SGHVS, CDR2 FQNEAQ. J gave up 0 bases and V 5 bases, and 5 bases lay outside the gene matches. There are 15 residues in the CDR3. CDR3 amino acids: CASSTSGDSTDTQYF. As DNA, the CDR3 is TGTGCCAGCAGCACCAGCGGGGATAGCACAGATACGCAGTATTTT.

V usage is TRBV6-6 and J usage is TRBJ1-5; TRBD1 aligns across 7 bases. Germline lookup yields CDR1 MNHNY and CDR2 SVGAGI (reference sequence). CDR3 length equals 14 residues. V dropped 6 bases and J dropped 7; count of bases not matched to a gene: 9. CDR3 sequence reads: CASSQTGARQPQHF. The CDR3 DNA follows: TGTGCCAGCAGCCAAACAGGGGCGAGACAGCCCCAGCATTTT.

This rearrangement joins TRBV7-9 to TRBJ1-1; the D gene is possibly TRBD1 (5 bases). Germline-derived CDR1 and CDR2 are SEHNR and FQNEAQ (reference sequence). V shed 8 bases and J shed 4 bases, with 14 bases lying between them. The CDR3 has 13 residues. The DNA for the CDR3 is TGTGCCAGCGGGTACGCGGGGCCCACTGAAGCTTTCTTT. Protein product: CASGYAGPTEAFF.

The chain carries TRBV29-1 and TRBJ2-1, with 7 bases that match TRBD2. Germline-derived CDR1 and CDR2 are SQVTM and ANQGSEA. J was trimmed by 4 bases and V by 3 bases; bases with no gene match: 3. The CDR3 extends over 13 amino acids. The CDR3 DNA reads as TGCAGCGTTGAGCAGCGGGGATACAATGAGCAGTTCTTC. Amino acids: CSVEQRGYNEQFF.

The V gene is TRBV12-5, the J gene TRBJ1-2, with 7 bases that match TRBD1. Germline V CDR1 and CDR2: LGHNT, FRNRAP. V trimming: 0 bases; J trimming: 3 bases; junction bases outside the gene matches: 1. This CDR3 region has 14 residues. The CDR3 nucleotides read TGTGCTAGTGGTTTGGTCGGACAGGACTATGGCTACACCTTC. This translates into CASGLVGQDYGYTF.